A selection of T cell receptor beta chains follows, all from one sample in a study of blood T cell repertoires in COVID-19. Assay: immunoSEQ multiplex PCR; the TCRdb copy retains only in-frame clones and omits some. The sample carries approximately 90,000 clones, roughly 80% recorded once. Sequenced: peripheral blood. The receptors derive from a human donor in a cohort sampled during active COVID-19. Each CDR3 is given with its conserved first and last residue. D genes are given only for firm matches. Not all rows give a size; the values are once, few, many and, for expanded clones, a class.

size: .; D: TRBD1; length: 15; J: TRBJ1-1; V: TRBV19; DNA: TGTGCCAGTAGTATCCCGGGACAGGGAGGCACTGAAGCTTTCTTT; CDR3: CASSIPGQGGTEAFF
size: few; D: TRBD2; length: 20; J: TRBJ2-4; V: TRBV3-1/TRBV3-2; DNA: TGTGCCAGCAGTCCACGGGGTAGCGGGAGTGGAATTTTGAAAAAAAACATTCAGTACTTC; CDR3: CASSPRGSGSGILKKNIQYF
size: .; D: .; length: 16; J: TRBJ1-2; V: TRBV27; DNA: TGTGCCAGCAGATCGTCTGGAGGCATCCAAATGAGGGGCTACACCTTC; CDR3: CASRSSGGIQMRGYTF
size: few; D: .; length: 12; J: TRBJ2-5; V: TRBV5-4; DNA: TGTGCCAGCAACAAATGGGAGGAGACCCAGTACTTC; CDR3: CASNKWEETQYF
size: few; D: TRBD1; length: 15; J: TRBJ1-6; V: TRBV29-1; DNA: TGCAGCGCACGCGAGGCAGGGGGCGAGAATTCACCCCTCCACTTT; CDR3: CSAREAGGENSPLHF
size: .; D: TRBD2; length: 14; J: TRBJ2-7; V: TRBV9; DNA: TGTGCCAGCAGTCGGGGGTGGGAGGGGTACGAGCAGTACTTC; CDR3: CASSRGWEGYEQYF
size: .; D: TRBD1; length: 15; J: TRBJ2-1; V: TRBV3-1/TRBV3-2; DNA: TGTGCCAGCAGCATACAGGGGGGTTCCTACAATGAGCAGTTCTTC; CDR3: CASSIQGGSYNEQFF
size: .; D: TRBD2; length: 14; J: TRBJ2-7; V: TRBV4-2; DNA: TGTGCCAGCAGCCCCGGACTAGCGTTATACGAGCAGTACTTC; CDR3: CASSPGLALYEQYF
size: .; D: TRBD2; length: 16; J: TRBJ2-3; V: TRBV4-2; DNA: TGTGCCAGCAGCCAAGACCCGACTAGCGGGAGAGATACGCAGTATTTT; CDR3: CASSQDPTSGRDTQYF
size: .; D: .; length: 16; J: TRBJ1-1; V: TRBV7-8; DNA: TGTGCCAGCAGCCCCCTAGGGGACCGGCGGGGCACTGAAGCTTTCTTT; CDR3: CASSPLGDRRGTEAFF
size: few; D: .; length: 13; J: TRBJ1-1; V: TRBV5-1; DNA: TGCGCCAGCAGAGAATCAGAGGCCACTGAAGCTTTCTTT; CDR3: CASRESEATEAFF
size: .; D: TRBD2; length: 14; J: TRBJ2-1; V: TRBV5-1; DNA: TGCGCCAGCAGTCGAGGACTAGAGGCCAATGAGCAGTTCTTC; CDR3: CASSRGLEANEQFF
size: .; D: .; length: 14; J: TRBJ2-1; V: TRBV7-9; DNA: TGTGCCAGCAGCGACGGGACTTGGTACAATGAGCAGTTCTTC; CDR3: CASSDGTWYNEQFF
size: .; D: TRBD1; length: 16; J: TRBJ2-7; V: TRBV18; DNA: TGTGCCAGCTCACCACTTTTACCGGACAGGGGAACTGAGCAGTACTTC; CDR3: CASSPLLPDRGTEQYF
size: .; D: .; length: 13; J: TRBJ2-7; V: TRBV27; DNA: TGTGCCAGCCAGACTCTTGGAGGGTTCGAGCAGTACTTC; CDR3: CASQTLGGFEQYF
size: .; D: TRBD1; length: 18; J: TRBJ2-3; V: TRBV7-2; DNA: TGTGCCAGCAGCGGAAAACTAGGACAGGGGGCGAACACAGATACGCAGTATTTT; CDR3: CASSGKLGQGANTDTQYF